This T cell receptor beta chain was identified in a study of T cell repertoires in cytomegalovirus infection. Concerning this clonotype itself: Its antigen remains unidentified.

There are 14 residues in the CDR3. Trimming left V 3 bases short and J 4 bases short, with 10 bases between. TCRdb called the reads again in MiXCR, with one record for every CDR3 protein. Among 100,000 or so distinct CDR3 sequences listed, 29% were seen once. This clonotype was obtained from a human donor in good health (CMV status not recorded). Some clones in this sample may be carry-over from other donors' samples. The V call is TRBV12-3 or TRBV12-4, the J call TRBJ1-5; a weak D match, TRBD1 (6 bases). This specimen consisted of CD8+ T cells from cultured PBMCs, obtained from culture after CMV antigen stimulation. CDR3 in DNA: TGTGCCAGCAGTTTTCGGACAGAGAATCAGCCCCAGCATTTT. Its translation is CASSFRTENQPQHF.